The clone carrying this T cell receptor beta chain was counted at least ten times. Its specificity is unknown. Samples came from axillary lymph nodes draining the breast cancer. The sample is drawn from a study of breast tumors, draining lymph nodes, adjacent tissues. Study outcomes and limitations: Luminal-like breast cancer showed significantly higher tumor–nontumor repertoire similarity than basal-like.

TCRdb reanalysed the multiplex PCR reads using MiXCR and keeps one entry per CDR3 protein. The sample contains hundreds of thousands of distinct CDR3 sequences, 32% of which appear only once. Germline lookup yields CDR1 LGHNT and CDR2 FRNRAP. V gave up 1 base and J gave up 3 bases; unmatched junction bases: 7. The CDR3 is 16 residues long. The chain recombines TRBV12-5 with TRBJ2-3, with 7 bases that match TRBD2. The sample taken for sequencing was axillary lymph node tissue. The origin of this receptor is a female donor with breast cancer. Some clones in this sample may be carry-over from other donors' samples. The CDR3 here is CASGLGAGVGTDTQYF. CDR3 bases: TGTGCTAGTGGTTTGGGTGCGGGAGTGGGAACAGATACGCAGTATTTT.